The clone carrying this T cell receptor (beta chain) turned up a few times. Antigen specificity is unknown. This CDR3 is built from 12 residues. The sample belongs to a study of early T cells in non-severe SARS-CoV-2 infection. Study background: Chains from this unsorted whole-blood bulk RNA could not be paired.

In the library, individual cDNA molecules carried attached unique molecular identifiers. Via MiXCR, TCRdb re-called the 5' RACE reads, giving one row per CDR3 protein. The repertoire holds some 62,000 distinct CDR3 sequences, with approximately 9.3% as singletons. Broader study findings: Comparison of clonotypes with VDJdb favored anti-spike CD8 responses while missing private and CD4 specificities.

The specimen sequenced was whole blood. The source of this sequence is an adult who was a healthcare worker with PCR-confirmed SARS-CoV-2 infection or an uninfected control (not recorded which). The rearrangement joins TRBV21-1 to TRBJ2-7. TRBV21-1 is designated a pseudogene. CDR3 amino acids: CASSIEPYEQYV. CDR3 DNA sequence: TGTGCCAGCAGCATTGAACCATACGAGCAGTACGTC.